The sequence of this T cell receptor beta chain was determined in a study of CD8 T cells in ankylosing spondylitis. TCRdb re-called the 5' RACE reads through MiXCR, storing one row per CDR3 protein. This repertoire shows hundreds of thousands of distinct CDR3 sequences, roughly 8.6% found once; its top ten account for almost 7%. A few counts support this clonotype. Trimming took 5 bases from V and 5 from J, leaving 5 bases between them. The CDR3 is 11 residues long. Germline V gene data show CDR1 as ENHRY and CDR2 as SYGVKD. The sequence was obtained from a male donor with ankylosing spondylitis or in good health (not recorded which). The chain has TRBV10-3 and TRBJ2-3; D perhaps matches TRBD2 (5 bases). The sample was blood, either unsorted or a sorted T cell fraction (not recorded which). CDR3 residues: CAISRGDTQYF. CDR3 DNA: TGTGCCATCAGTCGGGGAGATACGCAGTATTTT.